These T cell receptor beta chains were read from a single sample in a study of blood T cell repertoires in COVID-19. This table comes from immunoSEQ multiplex PCR, and its TCRdb copy is limited to in-frame clones, with some not included. This sample carries roughly 150,000 clones, 85% of them seen once, and the ten largest clones take about 3.2%. Sequenced material: peripheral blood. The receptors come from a man aged 45-65 years with acute or convalescent COVID-19. Both conserved end residues are part of each CDR3.

v_gene,j_gene,CDR3aa
TRBV3-1/TRBV3-2,TRBJ1-1,CASSQRGLNTEAFF
TRBV12-3/TRBV12-4,TRBJ1-1,CASRWSDSEAFF
TRBV6-1,TRBJ2-3,CASSVGTGAGTDTQYF
TRBV7-2,TRBJ2-1,CASDLGVRYNEQFF
TRBV4-2,TRBJ2-1,CASSHDWTREDEQFF
TRBV7-9,TRBJ1-1,CASSTQTGNTEAFF
TRBV27,TRBJ2-1,CASGYVGEEFF
TRBV6-5,TRBJ1-3,CASSSKPRTVGNTIYF
TRBV9,TRBJ2-3,CASSQSHSTDTQYF
TRBV27,TRBJ2-1,CASSSQHETYNEQFF
TRBV4-1,TRBJ2-5,CASSQSLRETQYF
TRBV9,TRBJ1-1,CASSVQTEVGTEAFF
TRBV4-2,TRBJ2-2,CASSRQGLAGGTNTGELFF
TRBV6-5,TRBJ2-7,CASAKGWGRGIEQYF
TRBV28,TRBJ1-2,CASSPPLGQGNTGYTF
TRBV6-5,TRBJ1-5,CASKRDNSNQPQHF
TRBV25-1,TRBJ1-5,CASSDAGEGQPQHF
TRBV11-2,TRBJ1-1,CASTLSGVGNTEAFF
TRBV5-1,TRBJ2-5,CASKETGASQETQYF
TRBV28,TRBJ1-5,CASRWGHPNQPQHF
TRBV30,TRBJ1-5,CAWSATGVANQPQHF
TRBV27,TRBJ1-6,CASGINAGNSPLHF
TRBV6-5,TRBJ1-5,CASMPGGGDQPQHF
TRBV24-1,TRBJ1-1,CATSDPDRGAAFF
TRBV3-1/TRBV3-2,TRBJ2-3,CASTIGGTDTQYF
TRBV6-5,TRBJ2-3,CASSWTGNPDTQYF
TRBV7-6,TRBJ2-7,CASSPGTGYEQYF
TRBV2,TRBJ2-3,CASKFRAGEADTQYF
TRBV10-2,TRBJ2-2,CASSPGNTGGAGELFF
TRBV9,TRBJ2-5,CASSVGSGEETQYF
TRBV11-2,TRBJ2-7,CASSLDPGVSEQYF
TRBV6-5,TRBJ1-6,CASSYGTGGNSPLHF
TRBV15,TRBJ1-1,CATSRRTGTDTEAFF
TRBV19,TRBJ1-2,CASSVANYGYTF
TRBV27,TRBJ2-7,CASSLWGTYSYEQYF
TRBV5-1,TRBJ2-2,CASSLVTGLNTGELFF
TRBV5-1,TRBJ1-1,CASSSKRKDRDTEAFF
TRBV20-1,TRBJ1-1,CSASPGLQAFF
TRBV7-3,TRBJ2-2,CASSLFSTNTGELFF
TRBV5-6,TRBJ2-7,CASSPGPGQGTYEQYF
TRBV5-4,TRBJ1-5,CASSLDIGNQPQHF
TRBV19,TRBJ2-6,CASSMGTAGANVLTF
TRBV30,TRBJ1-3,CAWSGTGRGGTIYF
TRBV7-7,TRBJ2-5,CASSTVAGGRETQYF
TRBV10-1,TRBJ2-7,CASSDTDSYEQYF
TRBV12-3/TRBV12-4,TRBJ2-2,CASRQGNTGELFF
TRBV18,TRBJ2-1,CASSPQAGRANVNEQFF
TRBV11-2,TRBJ1-1,CASKKGPSTEAFF
TRBV5-4,TRBJ2-1,CASSWGGLAGFNEQFF
TRBV29-1,TRBJ2-2,CSEIRDREDTGELFF